What follows describes a single T cell receptor (beta chain). Both 60 Vbeta primers and 13 Jbeta primers went into the PCR. Clones were read by immunoSEQ multiplex PCR, and TCRdb kept only the in-frame ones, dropping some. The table lists around 200,000 clones, just under 85% of them singletons, with 0.58% in the top ten. This sample is drawn from a study of cytomegalovirus exposure and HLA in healthy donors. The CDR3 is 15 residues long. The germline V gene has CDR1 SQVTM and CDR2 ANQGSEA. V lost 3 bases, J lost 2 bases, and 5 bases stayed unmatched. The source of this sequence is a woman aged 40 to 55 in good health and CMV-seronegative. The chain uses TRBV29-1 and TRBJ2-1; TRBD1 matches at 9 bases. Sequences were obtained from PBMCs. CDR3 sequence: CSVDWTGVAYNEQFF. The DNA for the CDR3 is TGCAGCGTTGATTGGACAGGGGTAGCCTACAATGAGCAGTTCTTC.